The 10 T cell receptor beta chains in this list originate from one sample, sequenced in a study of blood T cell repertoires in COVID-19. Sequencing was performed with immunoSEQ multiplex PCR; in TCRdb, only in-frame clones are kept and a portion is missing. The data hold approximately 190,000 clones, with roughly 87% observed a single time. The sample taken for sequencing was peripheral blood. These receptors originate from a middle-aged woman with acute or convalescent COVID-19.

The V call is TRBV24-1, the J call TRBJ1-1; TRBD1 might be the D (5 bases). Germline V gene lookup returns CDR1 KGHDR and CDR2 SFDVKD. Trimming shortened V by 4 bases and J by 2 bases, and 7 bases separated the two germline ends. This CDR3 contains 13 residues. The CDR3 is CATSEGVNTEAFF. The CDR3 DNA sequence: TGTGCCACCAGTGAAGGGGTTAACACTGAAGCTTTCTTT.

This chain uses TRBV3-1 (or the pseudogene TRBV3-2) with TRBJ1-2; D is undetermined. Germline values: CDR1 LGHDT, CDR2 YNNKEL (reference sequence). The CDR3 length is 15 residues. With 1 base removed from V and 8 bases from J, the gap between germline ends came to 17 bases. CDR3 in DNA: TGTGCCAGCAGCCAAGGGGAGACGATGGCGAGGGGCTACACCTTC. It yields the protein CASSQGETMARGYTF.

This clone was detected only once. The chain is built from TRBV9 and TRBJ1-1, with 8 bases that match TRBD1. Germline lookup yields CDR1 SGDLS and CDR2 YYNGEE. V shed 0 bases and J 11 bases; nucleotides not matched to a gene: 9. The CDR3 extends over 14 amino acids. The CDR3 nucleotides are TGTGCCAGCAGCGTAGTAGGGACAGGACGGAAGGCTTTCTTT. Residues: CASSVVGTGRKAFF.

The chain uses TRBV5-1 and TRBJ2-7; 7 nucleotides match TRBD2. There are 14 residues in the CDR3. Trimming cost V 0 bases and J 2 bases; bases outside gene matches: 2. The germline gives CDR1 SGHRS, CDR2 YFSETQ. The CDR3 region is CASSLAAGTYEQYF. CDR3 sequence (DNA): TGCGCCAGCAGCTTGGCAGCGGGAACCTACGAGCAGTACTTC.

The chain has TRBV2 and TRBJ2-1; 7 bases align to TRBD1. Germline trimming cut 4 bases from V and 8 bases from J; bases unmatched to any gene: 5. Germline V gene lookup returns CDR1 SNHLY and CDR2 FYNNEI. CDR3 length equals 13 residues. The CDR3 DNA is TGTGCCAGCAGTGGGCAGGGGGACGATGAGCAGTTCTTC. Translation: CASSGQGDDEQFF. Full variable domain (outside the CDR3, taken from reference TRBV2 and TRBJ2-1): EPEVTQTPSHQVTQMGQEVILRCVPISNHLYFYWYRQILGQKVEFLVSFYNNEISEKSEIFDDQFSVERPDGSNFTLKIRSTKLEDSAMYFCASSGQGDDEQFFGPGTRLTVL.

J is TRBJ2-3 and V is TRBV1; no DNA check was done on the table's D call, TRBD2. TRBV1 is shown as a pseudogene. The CDR3 spans 11 residues. The CDR3 protein is CTIRTADTQYF. CDR3 in DNA: TGCACCATCCGGACTGCAGATACGCAGTATTTT.

The gene calls are TRBV11-3 and TRBJ2-1; tentative D call: TRBD2 (7 bases). CDR1 and CDR2 from the germline V gene are SGHNT and YENEEA. The V end was cut by 4 bases, the J end by 0 bases, with 16 bases between. This CDR3 comprises 17 residues. The CDR3 bases are TGTGCCAGCAGCTCGGGGGGCGGTTTCATCTCCTACAATGAGCAGTTCTTC. Translated, it gives CASSSGGGFISYNEQFF.

The chain has TRBV11-2 and TRBJ2-7, with a tentative D call TRBD2 (7 bases). V lost 6 bases, J lost 0 bases, and 15 bases lay in between. Germline V CDR1 and CDR2: SGHAT, FQNNGV. The CDR3 is 15 amino acids. For the CDR3, the DNA is TGTGCCAGCAGTCCTCTAGGGGGGGCCTCCTACGAGCAGTACTTC. It yields the protein CASSPLGGASYEQYF. The full variable domain, completed using reference TRBV11-2 and TRBJ2-7, is EAGVAQSPRYKIIEKRQSVAFWCNPISGHATLYWYQQILGQGPKLLIQFQNNGVVDDSQLPKDRFSAERLKGVDSTLKIQPAKLEDSAVYLCASSPLGGASYEQYFGPGTRLTVT.

The chain links TRBV28 to TRBJ1-2; 9 nucleotides line up with TRBD1. Germline V gives CDR1 MDHEN, CDR2 SYDVKM. The V and J ends lost 6 bases and 8 bases, in that order; junction bases with no gene match: 13. CDR3 size: 15 residues. The CDR3 here is CASRLGTGKGRGYTF. The DNA of the CDR3 is TGTGCCAGCAGACTCGGGACAGGGAAGGGGAGAGGCTACACCTTC.

This clone was seen a handful of times. The V call is TRBV11-2, the J call TRBJ2-7, with a possible D match to TRBD1 (5 bases). Trimming stripped 5 bases from V and 5 bases from J, with 28 bases between. This CDR3 has 18 residues. Germline assignment: CDR1 SGHAT and CDR2 FQNNGV. Here the CDR3 reads CASSPGPWALGVGDEQYF. In DNA, the CDR3 is TGTGCCAGCAGCCCAGGACCATGGGCCCTAGGGGTTGGCGACGAGCAGTACTTC.